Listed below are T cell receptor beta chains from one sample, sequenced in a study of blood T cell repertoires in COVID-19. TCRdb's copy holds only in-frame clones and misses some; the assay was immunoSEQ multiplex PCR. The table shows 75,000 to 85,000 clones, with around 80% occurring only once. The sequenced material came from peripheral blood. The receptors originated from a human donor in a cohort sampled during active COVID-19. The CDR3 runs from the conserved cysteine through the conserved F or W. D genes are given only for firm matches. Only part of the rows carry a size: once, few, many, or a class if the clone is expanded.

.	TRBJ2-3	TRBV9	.	CASSVEGQADTQYF	TGTGCCAGCAGCGTAGAAGGTCAGGCAGATACGCAGTATTTT
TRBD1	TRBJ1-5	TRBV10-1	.	CASGTGGYQPQHF	TGCGCCTCCGGGACAGGGGGGTATCAGCCCCAGCATTTT
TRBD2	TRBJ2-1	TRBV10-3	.	CAISDGRGGRGNEQFF	TGTGCCATCAGTGATGGGCGGGGGGGCCGCGGGAATGAGCAGTTCTTC
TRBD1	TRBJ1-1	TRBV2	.	CASRGQPNTEAFF	TGTGCCAGCAGGGGACAGCCGAACACTGAAGCTTTCTTT
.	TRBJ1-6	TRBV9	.	CASSVAQAAFYNSPLHF	TGTGCCAGCAGCGTAGCTCAGGCCGCATTCTATAATTCACCCCTCCACTTT
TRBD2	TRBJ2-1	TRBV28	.	CAWTSGGANEQFF	TGTGCATGGACTAGCGGGGGGGCCAATGAGCAGTTCTTC
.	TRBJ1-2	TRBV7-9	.	CASSFGMEHNGYTF	TGTGCCAGCAGCTTCGGAATGGAGCATAATGGCTACACCTTC
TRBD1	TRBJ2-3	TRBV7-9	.	CASSFSGQGTDTQYF	TGTGCCAGCAGCTTTAGCGGACAGGGTACAGATACGCAGTATTTT
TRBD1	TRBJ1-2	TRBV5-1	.	CASSLYPGQGDYGYTF	TGCGCCAGCAGCTTATATCCGGGACAGGGGGACTATGGCTACACCTTC
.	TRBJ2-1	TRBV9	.	CASSARSQVNEQFF	TGTGCCAGCAGCGCCCGAAGCCAGGTCAATGAGCAGTTCTTC
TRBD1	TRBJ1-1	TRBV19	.	CASRGTVDTEAFF	TGTGCCAGTAGGGGGACAGTGGACACTGAAGCTTTCTTT
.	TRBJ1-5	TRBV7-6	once	CASSLAEGNQPQHF	TGTGCCAGCAGCTTAGCAGAGGGCAATCAGCCCCAGCATTTT
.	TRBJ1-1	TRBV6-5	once	CASSYPPGLTDEAFF	TGTGCCAGCAGTTACCCACCCGGGTTAACGGATGAAGCTTTCTTT
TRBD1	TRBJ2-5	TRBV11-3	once	CASSLGGTGEETQYF	TGTGCCAGCAGCTTAGGCGGGACAGGGGAAGAGACCCAGTACTTC
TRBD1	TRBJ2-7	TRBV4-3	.	CASSQEWRTGREEYEQYF	TGCGCCAGCAGCCAAGAATGGAGGACAGGGCGAGAGGAATACGAGCAGTACTTC
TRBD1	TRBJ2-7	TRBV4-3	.	CASSTGTGVGYEQYF	TGCGCCAGCAGCACCGGGACAGGGGTGGGCTACGAGCAGTACTTC
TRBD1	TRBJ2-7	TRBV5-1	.	CASSTNDRAYEQYF	TGCGCCAGCAGCACGAACGACAGGGCCTACGAGCAGTACTTC
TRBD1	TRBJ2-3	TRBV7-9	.	CASSGTGSTDTQYF	TGTGCCAGCAGCGGGACAGGAAGCACAGATACGCAGTATTTT
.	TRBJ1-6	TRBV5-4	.	CASSLLQGHNSPLHF	TGTGCCAGCAGCTTGTTGCAGGGCCATAATTCACCCCTCCACTTT
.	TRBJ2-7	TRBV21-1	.	CASSQRGPLAYEQYF	TGTGCCAGCAGCCAAAGGGGGCCCCTGGCCTACGAGCAGTACTTC
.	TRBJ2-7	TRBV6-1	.	CASSEQGGYEQYF	TGTGCCAGCAGTGAGCAGGGGGGCTACGAGCAGTACTTC
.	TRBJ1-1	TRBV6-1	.	CASSEWGGNTEAFF	TGTGCCAGCAGTGAATGGGGGGGGAACACTGAAGCTTTCTTT
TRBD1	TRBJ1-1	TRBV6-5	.	CASSSRQGQITEAFF	TGTGCCAGCAGCAGTAGACAGGGACAAATCACTGAAGCTTTCTTT
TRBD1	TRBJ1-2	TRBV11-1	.	CASSQTGIRAYGYTF	TGTGCCAGCAGCCAGACAGGGATCCGGGCCTATGGCTACACCTTC
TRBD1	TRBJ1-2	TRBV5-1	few	CASSPDRVANYGYTF	TGCGCCAGCAGCCCGGACAGGGTGGCTAACTATGGCTACACCTTC
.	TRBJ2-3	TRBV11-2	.	CASSLFLQPSQDTQYF	TGTGCCAGCAGCTTATTCCTACAGCCCAGCCAAGATACGCAGTATTTT
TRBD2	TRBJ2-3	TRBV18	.	CASSPGLAGGPGTQYF	TGTGCCAGCTCACCGGGACTAGCGGGGGGGCCGGGTACGCAGTATTTT
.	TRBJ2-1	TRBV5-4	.	CASSKKENPNEQFF	TGTGCCAGCAGCAAGAAAGAGAACCCCAATGAGCAGTTCTTC
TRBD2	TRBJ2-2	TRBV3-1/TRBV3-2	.	CASSQVRLAANTGELFF	TGTGCCAGCAGCCAAGTCCGGCTAGCGGCGAACACCGGGGAGCTGTTTTTT
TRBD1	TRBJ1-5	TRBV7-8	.	CASSRRQGQPQHF	TGTGCCAGCAGCAGACGACAGGGTCAGCCCCAGCATTTT
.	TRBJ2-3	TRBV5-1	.	CASSLDNTDTQYF	TGCGCCAGCAGCTTGGACAACACAGATACGCAGTATTTT
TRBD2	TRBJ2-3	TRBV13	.	CASTSAGGRLGDTQYF	TGTGCCAGCACCTCGGCGGGGGGACGGTTGGGTGATACGCAGTATTTT
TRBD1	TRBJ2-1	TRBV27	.	CASSLTGGEGEQFF	TGTGCCAGCAGTCTGACAGGGGGCGAGGGTGAGCAGTTCTTC
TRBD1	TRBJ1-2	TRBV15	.	CATSRERGQGGGYTF	TGTGCCACCAGCAGAGAGAGGGGACAGGGTGGCGGCTACACCTTC
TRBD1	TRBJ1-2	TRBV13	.	CASSSWLGQGANGYTF	TGTGCCAGCAGCTCATGGCTGGGACAGGGGGCGAATGGCTACACCTTC
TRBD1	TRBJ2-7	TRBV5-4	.	CASSSTGQVTYEQYF	TGTGCCAGCAGCAGTACGGGACAGGTAACCTACGAGCAGTACTTC
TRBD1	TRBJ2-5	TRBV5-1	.	CASRFRQGRSETQYF	TGCGCCAGCAGATTTAGACAGGGGCGATCGGAGACCCAGTACTTC
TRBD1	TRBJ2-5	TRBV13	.	CASSRRDSRATQYF	TGTGCCAGCAGCCGTCGGGACAGCAGGGCGACCCAGTACTTC
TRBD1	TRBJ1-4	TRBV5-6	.	CASSSIQGASNEKLFF	TGTGCCAGCAGCTCAATACAGGGGGCGAGTAATGAAAAACTGTTTTTT
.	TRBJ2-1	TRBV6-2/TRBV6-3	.	CASSYSGRDRYNEQFF	TGTGCCAGCAGTTACTCGGGGCGGGACCGCTACAATGAGCAGTTCTTC
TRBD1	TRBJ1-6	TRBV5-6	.	CASSIRTGGTNSPLHF	TGTGCCAGCAGCATCAGGACAGGTGGGACCAATTCACCCCTCCACTTT
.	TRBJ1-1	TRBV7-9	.	CASSYGEAFF	TGTGCCAGCAGCTACGGTGAAGCTTTCTTT
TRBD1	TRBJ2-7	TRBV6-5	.	CASTRDSYEQYF	TGTGCCAGCACCAGGGACAGTTACGAGCAGTACTTC
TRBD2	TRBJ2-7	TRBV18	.	CASSSQASGGAYEQYF	TGTGCCAGCTCATCCCAGGCTAGCGGGGGGGCCTACGAGCAGTACTTC
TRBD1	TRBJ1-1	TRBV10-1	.	CASSVRRGLRDTEAFF	TGCGCCAGCAGTGTCCGCAGGGGGCTGAGGGACACTGAAGCTTTCTTT
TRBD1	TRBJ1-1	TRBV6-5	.	CASSRDRKNTEAFF	TGTGCCAGCAGCCGGGACAGAAAGAACACTGAAGCTTTCTTT
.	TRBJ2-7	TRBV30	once	CAWSLLNAYEQYF	TGTGCCTGGAGCCTACTGAACGCCTACGAGCAGTACTTC
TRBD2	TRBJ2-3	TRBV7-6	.	CASSLSGGDTDTQYF	TGTGCCAGCAGCTTGAGCGGGGGGGACACAGATACGCAGTATTTT
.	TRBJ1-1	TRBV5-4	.	CASSRQANTEAFF	TGTGCCAGCAGCAGACAGGCGAACACTGAAGCTTTCTTT
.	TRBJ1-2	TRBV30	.	CAWRDSGDFYGYTF	TGTGCCTGGAGGGACTCGGGGGATTTCTATGGCTACACCTTC
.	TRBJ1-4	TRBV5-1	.	CASSLSTTGGEKLFF	TGCGCCAGCAGCTTGTCGACCACGGGGGGGGAAAAACTGTTTTTT
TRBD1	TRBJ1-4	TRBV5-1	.	CASSKWTGTNEKLFF	TGCGCCAGCAGCAAATGGACAGGCACTAATGAAAAACTGTTTTTT
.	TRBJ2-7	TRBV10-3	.	CAISDLGGEGEQYF	TGTGCCATCAGTGACCTGGGCGGGGAAGGCGAGCAGTACTTC
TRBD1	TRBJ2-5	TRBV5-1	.	CASSPTGGMETQYF	TGCGCCAGCAGCCCTACAGGGGGTATGGAGACCCAGTACTTC